The 10 T cell receptor beta chains reported below all come from one sample, sequenced in a study of regulatory T cells in long-lasting Graves disease. Time point of the sample: persistent/refractory GD, antithyroid drugs over 5 years with positive TRAb. Researchers made the TCR library from RNA that was extracted from PBMCs. Both iRepertoire HTBI primers and Arm-PCR of CDR3 regions were used to build the TCR beta libraries. TCRdb re-called the multiplex PCR reads with MiXCR, one entry per CDR3 protein. The profile covers a few hundred thousand distinct CDR3 sequences, with around a quarter appearing a single time and around 24% taken by the ten largest. The specimen was peripheral blood mononuclear cells (PBMCs), collected when the disease was refractory, from a patient treated with antithyroid drugs. The source is a female donor with Graves disease.

This clonotype was detected only a few times. The chain employs TRBV2 and TRBJ1-3, with 10 nucleotides matching TRBD1. The CDR3 runs to 15 residues. Trimming cost V 7 bases and J 2 bases; bases outside gene matches: 5. Germline CDR1 and CDR2: SNHLY and FYNNEI. CDR3 in DNA: TGTGCCAGCACTCCTGACAGGGGGCCTGGAAACACCATATATTTT. Translating gives CASTPDRGPGNTIYF.

There are a few counts of this clonotype. In nucleotides, the CDR3 is TGTGCCAGCGAATCTCAGCGGGAGGGCCGCGGGGGAGATACGCAGTATTTT. It yields the protein CASESQREGRGGDTQYF. This chain joins TRBV28 and TRBJ2-3; 10 bases are shared with TRBD2. J gave up 5 bases and V 8 bases, and 16 bases lay outside the gene matches. The CDR3 loop spans 17 amino acids. Per germline, CDR1 MDHEN and CDR2 SYDVKM.

This clonotype was observed at least ten times. The chain has TRBV3-1 and TRBJ2-7, with TRBD2 matching 14 bases. Per germline, CDR1 LGHDT and CDR2 YNNKEL (reference sequence). This CDR3 has 15 amino acids. Germline trimming cut 4 bases from V and 5 bases from J; bases unmatched to any gene: 4. The CDR3 region has the DNA TGTGCCAGCAGCCGGGGACTAGCGGGAGTTAACGAGCAGTACTTC. Protein: CASSRGLAGVNEQYF.

This clonotype was seen many times. The rearrangement links TRBV28 to TRBJ2-2; 7 positions agree with TRBD1. CDR3 length: 16 amino acids. The trim removed 1 base at V and 4 bases at J, leaving 6 bases unmatched. The germline gives CDR1 MDHEN, CDR2 SYDVKM. DNA of the CDR3: TGTGCCAGCAGTTTATTCACAGGGGTGGGCACCGGGGAGCTGTTTTTT. Translated, it gives CASSLFTGVGTGELFF.

This chain links TRBV20-1 with TRBJ2-7; weak D call: TRBD1 (6 bases). Germline-derived CDR1 and CDR2 are DFQATT and SNEGSKA (reference sequence). The CDR3 loop spans 15 amino acids. V was cut by 0 bases and J by 3 bases, with 15 bases left in between. CDR3 coding DNA: TGCAGTGCTAGAGATACTGCAGGGGTAGGCTACGAGCAGTACTTC. Amino acids: CSARDTAGVGYEQYF.

This clonotype has ten or more counts. The CDR3 spells CASSLAFRTTQETQYF. The CDR3 nucleotides are TGTGCCAGCAGCTTAGCCTTCCGGACTACTCAAGAGACCCAGTACTTC. The chain carries TRBV11-2 and TRBJ2-5, with a possible D match to TRBD2 (6 bases). V was clipped by 1 base and J by 2 bases, with 14 bases between them. Per germline, CDR1 SGHAT and CDR2 FQNNGV. The CDR3 sequence is 16 residues long.

The gene calls are TRBV7-2 and TRBJ2-7; D gene ambiguous. The germline CDR1 and CDR2 sequences are SGHTA and FQGNSA. The V end lost 1 base, the J end lost 12 bases, and 10 bases lay between the germline ends. This CDR3 has 11 amino acids. The CDR3 sequence: CASSLEGPRYF. The CDR3 DNA reads as TGTGCCAGCAGCTTAGAGGGCCCCCGGTACTTC.

The chain recombines TRBV30 with TRBJ1-1, with a weak D call TRBD1 (5 bases). The germline V gene encodes CDR1 GTSNPN and CDR2 SVGIG (reference sequence). The CDR3 spans 14 residues. Trimming pared 0 bases from V and 5 bases from J, leaving 13 bases between. CDR3 coding DNA: TGTGCCTGGAGTGTAGTGTTGGGGGGAACTGAAGCTTTCTTT. It yields the protein CAWSVVLGGTEAFF.

This chain connects TRBV2 to TRBJ2-7; the D gene is possibly TRBD2 (6 bases). The assigned J gene may be wrong: the sequence end matches TRBJ2-1 better. Germline V gene data show CDR1 as SNHLY and CDR2 as FYNNEI. The CDR3 consists of 15 residues. The CDR3 nucleotides are TGTGCCAGCAGGATGGGGCGGGGAAAGTACAATGAGCAGTTCTTC. Protein: CASRMGRGKYNEQFF.

This clonotype has at least ten counts. This chain links TRBV12-3 or TRBV12-4 with TRBJ1-1; 9 bases are a match to TRBD1. This CDR3 contains 15 residues. The junction had 5 bases not matched to a gene; V was cut back by 6 bases and J by 0 bases. CDR3 coding DNA: TGTGCCAGCAGCCCGCGGACAGGGGTGAACACTGAAGCTTTCTTT. This gives the protein CASSPRTGVNTEAFF.